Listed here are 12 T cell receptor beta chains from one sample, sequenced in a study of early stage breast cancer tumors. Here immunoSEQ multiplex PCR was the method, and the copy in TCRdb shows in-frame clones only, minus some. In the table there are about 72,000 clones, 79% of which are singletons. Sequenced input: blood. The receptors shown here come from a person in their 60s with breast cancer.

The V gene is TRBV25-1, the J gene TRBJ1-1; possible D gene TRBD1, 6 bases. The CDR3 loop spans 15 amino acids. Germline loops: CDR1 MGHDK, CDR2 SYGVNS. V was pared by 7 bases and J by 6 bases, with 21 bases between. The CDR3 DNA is TGTGCCAGCACCATCAGCTTGGGGGGCGCCGCTGAAGCTTTCTTT. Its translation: CASTISLGGAAEAFF.

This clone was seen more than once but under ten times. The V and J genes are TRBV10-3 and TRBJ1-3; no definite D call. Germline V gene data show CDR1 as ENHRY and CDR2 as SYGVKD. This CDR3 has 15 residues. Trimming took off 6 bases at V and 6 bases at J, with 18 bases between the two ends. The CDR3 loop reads CAISLTQDALNTIYF. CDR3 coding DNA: TGTGCCATCAGCCTCACCCAGGACGCTCTAAACACCATATATTTT.

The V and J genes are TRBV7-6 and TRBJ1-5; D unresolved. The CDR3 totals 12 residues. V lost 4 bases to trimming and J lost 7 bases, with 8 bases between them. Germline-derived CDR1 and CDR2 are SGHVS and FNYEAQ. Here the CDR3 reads CASSSSGQPQHF. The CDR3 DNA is TGTGCCAGCAGCTCCAGTGGCCAGCCCCAGCATTTT.

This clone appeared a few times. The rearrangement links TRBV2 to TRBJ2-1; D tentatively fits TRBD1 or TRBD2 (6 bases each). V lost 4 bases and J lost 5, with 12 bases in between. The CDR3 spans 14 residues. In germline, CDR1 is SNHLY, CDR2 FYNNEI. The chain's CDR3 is CASSGWGANNEQFF. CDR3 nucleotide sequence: TGTGCCAGCAGTGGCTGGGGGGCCAACAATGAGCAGTTCTTC.

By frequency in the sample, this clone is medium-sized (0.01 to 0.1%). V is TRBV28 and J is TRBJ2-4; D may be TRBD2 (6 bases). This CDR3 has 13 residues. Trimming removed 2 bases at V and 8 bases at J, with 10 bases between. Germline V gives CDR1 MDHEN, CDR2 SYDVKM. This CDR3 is CASSLRGGDIQYF. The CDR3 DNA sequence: TGTGCCAGCAGTTTACGTGGAGGGGACATTCAGTACTTC.

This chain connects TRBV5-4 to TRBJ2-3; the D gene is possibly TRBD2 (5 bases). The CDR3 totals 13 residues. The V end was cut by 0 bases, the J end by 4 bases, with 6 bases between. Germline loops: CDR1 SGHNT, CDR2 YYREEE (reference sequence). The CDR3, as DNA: TGTGCCAGCAGCTTGGTGGGAGCAGATACGCAGTATTTT. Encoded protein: CASSLVGADTQYF.

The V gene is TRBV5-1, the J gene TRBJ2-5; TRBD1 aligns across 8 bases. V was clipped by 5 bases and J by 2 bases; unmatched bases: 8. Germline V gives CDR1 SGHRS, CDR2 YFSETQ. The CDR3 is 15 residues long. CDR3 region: CASSFGTGGQETQYF. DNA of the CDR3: TGCGCCAGCAGTTTTGGGACAGGTGGGCAAGAGACCCAGTACTTC.

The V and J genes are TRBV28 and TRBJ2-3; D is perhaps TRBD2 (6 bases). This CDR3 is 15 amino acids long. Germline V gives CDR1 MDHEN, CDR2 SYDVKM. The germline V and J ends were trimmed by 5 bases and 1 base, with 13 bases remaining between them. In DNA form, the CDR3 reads TGTGCCAGCAGTCCCCCCTTAGCGGGCACAGATACGCAGTATTTT. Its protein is CASSPPLAGTDTQYF.

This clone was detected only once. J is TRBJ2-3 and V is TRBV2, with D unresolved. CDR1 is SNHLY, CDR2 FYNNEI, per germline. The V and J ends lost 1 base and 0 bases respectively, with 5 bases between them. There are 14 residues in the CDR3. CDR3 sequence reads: CASSEGTSTDTQYF. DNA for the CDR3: TGTGCCAGCAGTGAAGGCACTAGCACAGATACGCAGTATTTT.

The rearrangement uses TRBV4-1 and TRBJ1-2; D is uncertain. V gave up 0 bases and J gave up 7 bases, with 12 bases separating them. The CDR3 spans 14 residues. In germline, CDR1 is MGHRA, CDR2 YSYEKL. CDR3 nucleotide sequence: TGCGCCAGCAGCCAAGATTTTGGGGTGGGTGGCTACACCTTC. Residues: CASSQDFGVGGYTF.

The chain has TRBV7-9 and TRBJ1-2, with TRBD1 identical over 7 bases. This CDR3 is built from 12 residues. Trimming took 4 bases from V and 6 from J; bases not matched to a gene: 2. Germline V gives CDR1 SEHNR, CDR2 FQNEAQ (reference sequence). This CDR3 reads CASSWTGHGYTF. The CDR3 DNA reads TGTGCCAGCAGCTGGACAGGACATGGCTACACCTTC.

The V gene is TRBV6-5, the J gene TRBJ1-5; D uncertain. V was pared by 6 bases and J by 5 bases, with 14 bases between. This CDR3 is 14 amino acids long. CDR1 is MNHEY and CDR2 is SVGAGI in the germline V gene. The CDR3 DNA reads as TGTGCCAGCAGCCGCTGGGTGGCGGATCAGCCCCAGCATTTT. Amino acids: CASSRWVADQPQHF.